This T cell receptor beta chain was sequenced for a study of blood T cell repertoires in COVID-19. There are 15 residues in the CDR3. Trimming shortened V by 3 bases and J by 5 bases, and 16 bases separated the two germline ends. Germline assignment: CDR1 LNHDA and CDR2 SQIVND (reference sequence). Original handling: Nucleated cell number was recorded as an estimate derived from reference gene primer amplification. Clones were sequenced by immunoSEQ multiplex PCR, and TCRdb holds only the in-frame ones, with some missing. That table is the source of V, J and clone size, and D and trimming were worked out from the DNA. The data contain approximately 200,000 clones, approximately 84% of them singletons.

Source material: PBMCs or T cells enriched from blood (not recorded which). This chain links TRBV19 with TRBJ1-2; a weak D match, TRBD1 (6 bases). The TCR originated in a man in his forties who had recovered from COVID-19. In nucleotides, the CDR3 is TGTGCCAGTAGTATGAACGTGCGACAGGAGTATGGCTACACCTTC. Its protein is CASSMNVRQEYGYTF. Together with reference TRBV19 and TRBJ1-2, the CDR3 gives the full variable domain: DGGITQSPKYLFRKEGQNVTLSCEQNLNHDAMYWYRQDPGQGLRLIYYSQIVNDFQKGDIAEGYSVSREKKESFPLTVTSAQKNPTAFYLCASSMNVRQEYGYTFGSGTRLTVV.